This TCR beta chain was recovered during a study of T cells in Graves' hyperthyroidism and ophthalmopathy. Study results and caveats: Most expanded thyroid clonotypes above 0.001 recurred in blood.

Many counts were recorded for this clonotype. Antigen: not known. Amplification yielded TCR beta CDR3 regions, with RNA transcripts as the source. When the TCR CDR3 underwent first-round RT-PCR, the HTBI primer set was used. TCRdb redid the calling of the multiplex PCR reads with MiXCR, one entry per CDR3 protein. In the table there are approximately 430,000 distinct CDR3 sequences, around 15% of which are singletons. Patients with uncontrolled infections, other autoimmune diseases, pregnancy or lactation were excluded. The study based diagnoses on clinical symptoms, serum thyroxine and TRAb, thyroid ultrasound and orbital computed tomography. Looked up from germline, CDR1 is MNHEY and CDR2 is SVGAGI. The CDR3 is made up of 13 amino acids. With 2 bases removed from V and 4 bases from J, the gap between germline ends came to 8 bases.

The sequence was collected from a man aged 18-30 years with Graves' ophthalmopathy. The rearrangement joins TRBV6-5 to TRBJ1-2; tentatively, D is TRBD1 (5 bases). Sequenced sample: blood. CDR3 protein: CASSYAGRYGYTF. Written as DNA, the CDR3 is TGTGCCAGCAGTTACGCAGGGCGCTATGGCTACACCTTC.